This TCR beta chain originates from a study of blood T cell repertoires in COVID-19. Across the whole study: Spain, Italy and the United States supplied samples that represented acute and convalescent COVID-19. T cells, B-cell-depleted T cells, or PBMCs provided the cDNA or gDNA that served as material.

The assay was immunoSEQ multiplex PCR, and TCRdb's table has in-frame clones only and misses some. The sample contains more than 85,000 clones, just under 85% of which appear only once. V was trimmed by 2 bases and J by 10 bases, leaving 18 bases between them. Germline V gene data show CDR1 as KGHSH and CDR2 as LQKENI. There are 16 residues in the CDR3. Sequencing was carried out using peripheral blood. This sequence originates from a man between 65 and 85 years old with acute or convalescent COVID-19. V is TRBV18 and J is TRBJ1-6; D possibly corresponds to TRBD1 (5 bases). The CDR3 DNA follows: TGTGCCAGCTCACCATCAGAGGCGGGGGAAGGGTCACCCCTCCACTTT. As protein: CASSPSEAGEGSPLHF.